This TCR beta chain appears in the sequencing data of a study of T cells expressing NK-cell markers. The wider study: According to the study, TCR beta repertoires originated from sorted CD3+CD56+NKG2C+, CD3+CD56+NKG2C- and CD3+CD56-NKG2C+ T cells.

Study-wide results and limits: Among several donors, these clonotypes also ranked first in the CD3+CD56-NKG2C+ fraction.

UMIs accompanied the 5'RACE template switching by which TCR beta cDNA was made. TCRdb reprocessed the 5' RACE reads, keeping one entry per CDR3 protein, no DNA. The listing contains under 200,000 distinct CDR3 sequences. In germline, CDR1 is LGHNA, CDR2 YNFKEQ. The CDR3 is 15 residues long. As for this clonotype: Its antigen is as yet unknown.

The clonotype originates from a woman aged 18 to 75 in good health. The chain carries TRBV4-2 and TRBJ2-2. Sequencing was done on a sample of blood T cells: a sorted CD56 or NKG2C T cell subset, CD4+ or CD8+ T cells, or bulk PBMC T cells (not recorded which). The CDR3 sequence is CASSQDSGNTGELFF.